The 23 T cell receptor beta chains in this list originate from one sample, sequenced in a study of human T cells and chemical hapten exposure. Stated time point: healthy volunteer bleed at 2 weeks. The study extracted total RNA from unfractionated whole blood. A single record per CDR3 protein comes from TCRdb applying MiXCR to the RACE reads. The repertoire holds some 50,000 distinct CDR3 sequences, 4.4% seen once, with 5.8% in the top ten. The material sequenced was whole blood. Receptor source: a human donor in good health. Some clones in this sample may be carry-over from other donors' samples.

Only a few counts were recorded for this clonotype. The chain employs TRBV5-1 and TRBJ2-1, with 10 bases fitting TRBD1. Per the germline V gene, CDR1 is SGHRS and CDR2 is YFSETQ. The CDR3 has 15 amino acids. J lost 2 bases, V lost 4 bases, and 3 bases had no gene match. CDR3 nucleotide sequence: TGCGCCAGCAGCCCCGGACAGGGGGCCTACAATGAGCAGTTCTTC. This translates into CASSPGQGAYNEQFF.

This clonotype was found a few times. The V call is TRBV28, the J call TRBJ2-7; 7 positions agree with TRBD2. J was trimmed by 4 bases and V by 7 bases; bases with no gene match: 7. Germline-derived CDR1 and CDR2 are MDHEN and SYDVKM. This CDR3 contains 13 residues. The CDR3 protein is CASTSMGGYEQYF. DNA of the CDR3: TGTGCCAGCACCTCCATGGGGGGGTACGAGCAGTACTTC.

This clonotype was found a few times. The rearrangement uses TRBV7-2 and TRBJ2-7, with unresolved D. This CDR3 spans 12 amino acids. V was pared by 3 bases and J by 3 bases, with 6 bases between. Looked up from germline, CDR1 is SGHTA and CDR2 is FQGNSA. CDR3 sequence (DNA): TGTGCCAGCAGCTTGTTTAGCTACGAGCAGTACTTC. Residues: CASSLFSYEQYF.

This clonotype showed up just a few times. The chain has TRBV3-1 and TRBJ2-3, with D possibly TRBD2 on 5 matching bases. Germline-derived CDR1 and CDR2 are LGHDT and YNNKEL (reference sequence). CDR3 length: 13 residues. V lost 5 bases to trimming and J lost 4 bases, with 10 bases between them. The CDR3 sequence: CASSGSGADTQYF. DNA for the CDR3: TGTGCCAGCAGCGGGAGTGGGGCAGATACGCAGTATTTT.

Many counts were recorded for this clonotype. The J gene is TRBJ1-2, the V gene TRBV2, with D possibly being TRBD1 (5 bases). The germline V gene encodes CDR1 SNHLY and CDR2 FYNNEI. This CDR3 comprises 13 residues. V was clipped by 3 bases and J by 8 bases, with 13 bases between them. The CDR3: CASSDLGELGYTF. The CDR3 DNA reads TGTGCCAGCAGTGATTTGGGGGAGCTCGGCTACACCTTC.

This clonotype was counted ten times or more. The chain has TRBV29-1 and TRBJ2-1, with a tentative D call TRBD1 (6 bases). V lost 6 bases and J lost 4, with 13 bases in between. Germline V gives CDR1 SQVTM, CDR2 ANQGSEA. CDR3 length: 13 amino acids. As DNA, the CDR3 is TGCAGCGTGGAACCGACAGGTTACAATGAGCAGTTCTTC. It translates to CSVEPTGYNEQFF.

This clonotype was counted between two and nine times. The gene calls are TRBV6-1 and TRBJ2-7; possible D gene TRBD1, 6 bases. CDR1 and CDR2 (germline): MNHNS, SASEGT. The CDR3 has 16 amino acids. The germline V and J ends were trimmed by 0 bases and 2 bases, with 14 bases remaining between them. The CDR3 DNA sequence: TGTGCCAGCAGTGAAGCGTCAGGGGACGCAACCTACGAGCAGTACTTC. Amino acids: CASSEASGDATYEQYF.

This chain uses TRBV20-1 with TRBJ2-1; D call uncertain. The length of the CDR3 is 16 residues. Between the trimmed V and J ends, which lost 6 bases and 0 bases, there was a span of 18 bases. Germline CDR1 reads DFQATT; CDR2 reads SNEGSKA (reference sequence). DNA for the CDR3: TGCAGTGCCGTCCGGCCTGGGGTTAGCTCCTACAATGAGCAGTTCTTC. The encoded protein is CSAVRPGVSSYNEQFF.

This clonotype has at least ten counts. V usage is TRBV6-5 and J usage is TRBJ2-1; TRBD2 matches at 12 bases. Germline trimming cut 10 bases from V and 0 bases from J; bases unmatched to any gene: 13. The V gene's germline CDR1 is MNHEY and CDR2 SVGAGI. The CDR3 runs to 18 residues. CDR3 DNA: TGTGCCATCTCAGGTGGTACTAGCGGGGGGAGCTCCTACAATGAGCAGTTCTTC. It yields the protein CAISGGTSGGSSYNEQFF.

This clonotype was observed a few times. This chain connects TRBV12-3 or TRBV12-4 to TRBJ1-2; no firm D call. The CDR3 sequence is 14 residues long. The germline V and J ends were trimmed by 5 bases and 0 bases, with 10 bases remaining between them. The CDR3 region is CASSQRTTNYGYTF. As DNA, the CDR3 is TGTGCCAGCAGTCAGCGGACCACTAACTATGGCTACACCTTC.

This clonotype was seen only a few times. V and J are TRBV27 and TRBJ2-4; TRBD1 agrees at 8 bases. After removal of 2 bases from V and 4 bases from J, the junction contained 7 bases not matched to a gene. From germline, CDR1 is MNHEY and CDR2 SMNVEV (reference sequence). This CDR3 spans 16 amino acids. The CDR3, as DNA: TGTGCCAGCAGTTTAGCAGGGGGCGCAGGTAAAAACATTCAGTACTTC. Translated, it gives CASSLAGGAGKNIQYF.

The chain has TRBV4-2 and TRBJ2-1; the match to TRBD2 covers 13 bases. Trimming took 5 bases from V and 5 from J; bases not matched to a gene: 6. The CDR3 is made up of 16 amino acids. CDR1 and CDR2 (germline): LGHNA, YNFKEQ. The CDR3 nucleotides read TGTGCCAGCAGCATCCCCGGGACTAGCGGGGACAATGAGCAGTTCTTC. Translated: CASSIPGTSGDNEQFF.

For this clonotype: One base away lies a much larger clone, so this may be a sequencing read error. The rearrangement joins TRBV24-1 to TRBJ2-1; D gene ambiguous. The CDR3 spans 15 residues. CDR1 is KGHDR and CDR2 is SFDVKD in the germline V gene. The CDR3 DNA is TGTGCCATCAGTGATTTGCGGCTAAAAGGTAGTGAGCAGTTCTTC. Translating gives CAISDLRLKGSEQFF.

This chain links TRBV4-1 with TRBJ2-1; no firm D call. Deletions cut 0 bases from V and 0 bases from J, with 12 bases between. CDR1 and CDR2 from the germline V gene are MGHRA and YSYEKL. CDR3 length equals 17 residues. CDR3 sequence reads: CASSQEFRRSSYNEQFF. The CDR3, as DNA: TGCGCCAGCAGCCAAGAATTTCGGCGCAGCTCCTACAATGAGCAGTTCTTC.

On this clonotype itself: It may be a read error: a sequence one base away is much more abundant. The chain combines TRBV6-1 with TRBJ1-5; D is uncertain. Germline lookup yields CDR1 MNHNS and CDR2 SASEGT. Trimming took off 1 base at V and 5 bases at J, with 15 bases between the two ends. This CDR3 contains 16 residues. The CDR3 nucleotides read TGTGCCAGCAGTGAAGGTAATAGGGCAGTGTATCAGCCCCAGCATTTT. Amino acid sequence: CASSEGNRAVYQPQHF.

This clonotype occurred a few times. The V and J genes are TRBV30 and TRBJ1-1; perhaps TRBD1 as D (5 bases). Germline V CDR1 and CDR2: GTSNPN, SVGIG (reference sequence). This CDR3 has 14 amino acids. Deletions cut 6 bases from V and 7 bases from J, with 21 bases between. The chain's CDR3 is CACAGRGRMNEAFF. DNA for the CDR3: TGTGCCTGTGCGGGGCGAGGTAGAATGAATGAAGCTTTCTTT.

In this sample, this clonotype turned up many times. The rearrangement links TRBV12-3 or TRBV12-4 to TRBJ1-5; maybe TRBD1 (5 bases). V was shortened by 7 bases and J by 9 bases, with 10 bases between the two germline ends. The CDR3 length is 11 residues. The CDR3 here is CASTLGLPQHF. The CDR3 DNA reads TGTGCCAGCACCTTGGGGCTGCCCCAGCATTTT.

This clonotype has a count of ten or more. The chain uses TRBV29-1 and TRBJ2-5; a weak D match, TRBD2 (6 bases). Trimming took 3 bases from V and 2 from J, leaving 16 bases between them. This CDR3 comprises 15 residues. CDR1 is SQVTM and CDR2 is ANQGSEA in the germline V gene. The CDR3 bases are TGCAGCGTTGAGGGGAGGAAGGGGTATCAAGAGACCCAGTACTTC. It is translated as CSVEGRKGYQETQYF.

The rearrangement joins TRBV7-2 to TRBJ1-1, with 7 bases aligning to TRBD1. This CDR3 is 13 amino acids long. Germline V lookup: CDR1 SGHTA, CDR2 FQGNSA. V trimming: 1 base; J trimming: 11 bases; junction bases outside the gene matches: 7. Here the CDR3 DNA reads TGTGCCAGCAGCTTAGTTCAGGGGGGTCCGGCTTTCTTT. Translating it yields CASSLVQGGPAFF. The complete variable domain, with remaining parts taken from reference TRBV7-2 and TRBJ1-1, reads GAGVSQSPSNKVTEKGKDVELRCDPISGHTALYWYRQSLGQGLEFLIYFQGNSAPDKSGLPSDRFSAERTGGSVSTLTIQRTQQEDSAVYLCASSLVQGGPAFFGQGTRLTVV.

This clonotype occurred many times. CDR3 sequence: CASSLGLAGVNEQFF. The CDR3 DNA reads as TGTGCCAGCAGTCTGGGACTAGCGGGAGTCAATGAGCAGTTCTTC. This chain joins TRBV12-3 or TRBV12-4 and TRBJ2-1, with TRBD2 identical over 14 bases. Losses at the gene ends were 5 bases for V and 6 bases for J; bases not matched to a gene: 3. This CDR3 is built from 15 residues.

This chain joins TRBV29-1 and TRBJ2-5; a weak D match, TRBD1 (6 bases). V was trimmed by 6 bases and J by 2 bases, leaving 13 bases between them. The germline V gene has CDR1 SQVTM and CDR2 ANQGSEA. This CDR3 comprises 13 residues. The CDR3 here is CSVTDRYQETQYF. CDR3 coding DNA: TGCAGCGTGACAGACAGGTATCAAGAGACCCAGTACTTC.

This clonotype occurred a few times. In DNA form, the CDR3 reads TGTGCCAGCAGCTTCCGCAGGACTGGGACTGGCACAGATACGCAGTATTTT. Protein product: CASSFRRTGTGTDTQYF. The genes are TRBV7-2 and TRBJ2-3; D is possibly TRBD2 (6 bases). With 3 bases removed from V and 1 base from J, the gap between germline ends came to 17 bases. The CDR3 runs to 17 residues. Germline CDR1 and CDR2: SGHTA and FQGNSA.

This clonotype was counted at least ten times. The J gene is TRBJ2-1, the V gene TRBV20-1, with 9 bases matching TRBD2. The CDR3 is 15 amino acids. Germline V gene data show CDR1 as DFQATT and CDR2 as SNEGSKA (reference sequence). J lost 9 bases, V lost 6 bases, and 15 bases had no gene match. This CDR3 reads CSAGGPSGISPEQFF. The CDR3 DNA sequence: TGCAGTGCAGGGGGGCCTAGCGGGATTTCCCCTGAGCAGTTCTTC.